The rows below give T cell receptor beta chains drawn from one sample of a study of metastatic and nonmetastatic thyroid tumors. TCRdb re-called clones from the PCR reads using MiXCR. The sample has approximately 79,000 clones, 8% to 9.5% seen once. What was sequenced was blood. The receptor set was obtained from a female donor with papillary thyroid cancer or a benign thyroid nodule (not recorded which). Some clones in this sample may be carry-over from other donors' samples. Each CDR3 is given with its conserved first and last residue.

>TRBJ2-7|TRBV5-6
CASSLLTYEQYF
>TRBJ2-2|TRBV6-4
CASSLQGSTGELFF
>TRBJ1-4|TRBV6-1
CASSEGPAPNEKLFF
>TRBJ1-5|TRBV20-1
CSARAQESNQPQHF
>TRBJ2-2|TRBV10-3
CAISISTSGSRGTGELFF
>TRBJ1-5|TRBV9
CASSAGQGVNQPQHF
>TRBJ1-6|TRBV5-6
CASSLEGDYSPLHF
>TRBJ2-2|TRBV2
CASSEDGGAVGTGELFF
>TRBJ1-6|TRBV4-1
CASSQGRSGPGSPLHF
>TRBJ1-1|TRBV5-4
CASSSSAGQGEAFF
>TRBJ2-1|TRBV15
CATSRDGTAGSNEQFF
>TRBJ1-1|TRBV2
CASNRVNTEAFF
>TRBJ2-1|TRBV7-9
CASGSGWDEQFF
>TRBJ1-1|TRBV7-9
CASSPRQGMNTEAFF
>TRBJ2-5|TRBV20-1
CSAREGAGETQYF